The 5 T cell receptor beta chains presented below share a single source sample, sequenced in a study of graft-versus-host responses after intestinal transplantation. Clones were sequenced by immunoSEQ multiplex PCR, and TCRdb holds only the in-frame ones, with some missing. The sample shows about 130,000 clones, roughly 92% of them seen only once. These TCRs are of unknown antigen specificity. Sequencing was performed on unstimulated CD4+ T cells sorted from spleen or lymph node cells, taken before intestinal transplant. Receptors were obtained from a human donor who received an intestinal transplant.

The rearrangement links TRBV6-5 to TRBJ2-1; TRBD2 aligns across 9 bases. The CDR3 contains 15 residues. J was trimmed by 9 bases and V by 3 bases; bases with no gene match: 9. Germline CDR1 reads MNHEY; CDR2 reads SVGAGI. CDR3 in DNA: TGTGCCAGCAGTTATTTTGCGGGGGGGCCGCGTGAGCAGTTCTTC. Translating it yields CASSYFAGGPREQFF.

The chain joins TRBV5-1 to TRBJ1-1; D gene ambiguous. Trimming shortened V by 0 bases and J by 8 bases, and 11 bases separated the two germline ends. Germline V CDR1 and CDR2: SGHRS, YFSETQ. The CDR3 runs to 13 residues. The CDR3 bases are TGCGCCAGCAGCTTGGCTGGGGAGGCCGAAGCTTTCTTT. The encoded protein is CASSLAGEAEAFF.

V gene TRBV30 combines with J gene TRBJ1-6; D not resolved. CDR3 length equals 16 residues. The V and J ends lost 0 bases and 8 bases respectively, with 17 bases between them. The germline V gene encodes CDR1 GTSNPN and CDR2 SVGIG (reference sequence). CDR3: CAWSVPGRKPDSPLHF. The CDR3 DNA is TGTGCCTGGAGTGTACCCGGCCGCAAACCCGATTCACCCCTCCACTTT.

The chain links TRBV7-2 to TRBJ2-1; 7 nucleotides agree with TRBD2. The V segment lost 5 bases and the J segment 7 bases; nucleotides outside the gene matches: 5. The germline CDR1 and CDR2 sequences are SGHTA and FQGNSA. The length of the CDR3 is 13 residues. The CDR3 coding sequence is TGTGCCAGCAGCCCGGGGGGTGGGAATGAGCAGTTCTTC. Encoded protein: CASSPGGGNEQFF.

The gene calls are TRBV5-1 and TRBJ1-2; D gene uncertain. Germline CDR1 SGHRS, CDR2 YFSETQ. The CDR3 sequence is 16 residues long. V was shortened by 3 bases and J by 1 base, with 16 bases between the two germline ends. CDR3 protein: CASSSLEGRFNYGYTF. The CDR3 region has the DNA TGCGCCAGCAGCTCACTCGAGGGCCGATTTAACTATGGCTACACCTTC.